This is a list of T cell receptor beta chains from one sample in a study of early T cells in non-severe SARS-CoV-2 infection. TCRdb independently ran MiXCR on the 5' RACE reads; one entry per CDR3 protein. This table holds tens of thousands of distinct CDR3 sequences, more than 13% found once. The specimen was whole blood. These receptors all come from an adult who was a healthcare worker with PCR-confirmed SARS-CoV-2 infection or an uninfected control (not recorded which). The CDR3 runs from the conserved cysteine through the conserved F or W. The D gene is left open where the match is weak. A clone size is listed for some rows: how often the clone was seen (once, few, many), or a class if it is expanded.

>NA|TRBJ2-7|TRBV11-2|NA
CASSLETGQDFEQYF
TGTGCCAGCAGCTTAGAGACAGGTCAAGACTTCGAGCAGTACTTC
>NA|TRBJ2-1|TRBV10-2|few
CASSENEQFF
TGCGCCAGCAGTGAGAACGAGCAGTTCTTC
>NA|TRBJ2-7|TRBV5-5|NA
CASSIRAPQYEQYF
TGTGCCAGCAGCATCCGGGCCCCCCAATACGAGCAGTACTTC
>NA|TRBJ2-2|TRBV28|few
CASSLQQITGELFF
TGTGCCAGCAGTTTACAACAGATCACCGGGGAGCTGTTTTTT
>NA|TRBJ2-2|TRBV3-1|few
CASSQVLATGELFF
TGTGCCAGCAGCCAAGTCCTAGCCACCGGGGAGCTGTTTTTT
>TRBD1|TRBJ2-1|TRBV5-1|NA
CASSLGQGDNEQFF
TGCGCCAGCAGCTTGGGACAGGGGGACAATGAGCAGTTCTTC
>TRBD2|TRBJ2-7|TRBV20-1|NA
CSARAAGTSFYEQYF
TGCAGTGCTAGGGCCGCCGGGACTAGCTTTTACGAGCAGTACTTC
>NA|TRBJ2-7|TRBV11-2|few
CASSSDRRAAEQYF
TGTGCCAGCAGCTCAGATCGGCGAGCAGCCGAGCAGTACTTC
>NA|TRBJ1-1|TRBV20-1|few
CSTHRDLNTEAFF
TGCAGTACCCACAGAGACCTGAACACTGAAGCTTTCTTT
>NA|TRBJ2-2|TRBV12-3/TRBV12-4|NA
CASKEGGGELFF
TGTGCCAGCAAAGAGGGGGGCGGGGAGCTGTTTTTT
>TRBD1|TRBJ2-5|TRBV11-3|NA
CASSHKTGVETQYF
TGTGCCAGCAGTCATAAGACAGGGGTTGAGACCCAGTACTTC
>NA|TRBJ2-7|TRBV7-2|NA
CASSPSDRFYEQYF
TGTGCCAGCAGCCCGTCGGACAGATTTTACGAGCAGTACTTC
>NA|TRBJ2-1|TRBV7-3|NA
CASSTNSGGEQFF
TGTGCCAGCAGCACGAATAGCGGAGGTGAGCAGTTCTTC
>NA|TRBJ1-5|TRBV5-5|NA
CASSRGQSNQPQHF
TGTGCCAGCAGCCGGGGGCAAAGCAATCAGCCCCAGCATTTT
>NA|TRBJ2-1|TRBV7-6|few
CASSLGGDSSYNEQFF
TGTGCCAGCAGCTTGGGCGGGGACAGCTCCTACAATGAGCAGTTCTTC
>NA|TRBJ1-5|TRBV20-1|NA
CSASVDGNQPQHF
TGCAGTGCTAGCGTGGACGGAAATCAGCCCCAGCATTTT
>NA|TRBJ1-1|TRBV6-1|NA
CASRVWDTEAFF
TGTGCCAGCAGGGTCTGGGACACTGAAGCTTTCTTT
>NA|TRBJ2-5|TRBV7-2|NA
CASSLPGGTQYF
TGTGCCAGCAGCTTGCCTGGGGGGACCCAGTACTTC
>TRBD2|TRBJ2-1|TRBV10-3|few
CASYSTSGGNEQFF
TGTGCCTCCTATTCTACTAGCGGGGGCAATGAGCAGTTCTTC
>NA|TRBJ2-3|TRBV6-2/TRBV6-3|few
CASSYLRASDTQYF
TGTGCCAGCAGTTACTTACGGGCCTCGGATACGCAGTATTTT
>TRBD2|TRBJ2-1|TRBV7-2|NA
CASSSSGSGEQFF
TGTGCCAGCAGCTCTAGCGGGAGTGGTGAGCAGTTCTTC
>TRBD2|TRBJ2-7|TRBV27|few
CASSWGGSSYEQYF
TGTGCCAGCAGTTGGGGAGGGAGCTCCTACGAGCAGTACTTC
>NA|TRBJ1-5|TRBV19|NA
CASSIVFGDRPQHF
TGTGCCAGTAGTATAGTCTTTGGAGATCGGCCCCAGCATTTT
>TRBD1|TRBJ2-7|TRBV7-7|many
CASSLDRIGEQYF
TGTGCCAGCAGCCTGGACAGGATCGGCGAGCAGTACTTC
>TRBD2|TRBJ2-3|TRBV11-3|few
CASSLTSGKDTQYF
TGTGCCAGCAGCTTGACCAGCGGGAAAGATACGCAGTATTTT
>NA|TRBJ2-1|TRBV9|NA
CASSPTTSSSYNEQFF
TGTGCCAGCAGCCCTACGACTTCTAGCTCCTACAATGAGCAGTTCTTC
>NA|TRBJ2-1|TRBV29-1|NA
CSVAGGASYNEQFF
TGCAGCGTCGCAGGAGGGGCCTCCTACAATGAGCAGTTCTTC
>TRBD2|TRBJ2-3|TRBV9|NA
CASRAPSGRTDTQYF
TGTGCCAGCAGAGCTCCTAGCGGACGTACAGATACGCAGTATTTT
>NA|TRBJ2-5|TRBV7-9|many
CASSSLETQYF
TGTGCCAGCAGCTCGCTGGAGACCCAGTACTTC
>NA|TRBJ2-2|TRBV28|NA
CASKGYTGELFF
TGTGCCAGCAAAGGGTATACCGGGGAGCTGTTTTTT
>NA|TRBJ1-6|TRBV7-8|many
CASSLGLNNSPLHF
TGTGCCAGCAGCCTGGGCCTAAATAATTCACCCCTCCACTTT
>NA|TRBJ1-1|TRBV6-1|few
CACRIMNTEAFF
TGTGCCTGCAGAATAATGAACACTGAAGCTTTCTTT
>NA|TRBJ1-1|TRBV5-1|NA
CASSLADRRPTEAFF
TGCGCCAGCAGCTTGGCCGACAGGAGGCCAACTGAAGCTTTCTTT
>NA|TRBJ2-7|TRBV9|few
CASSVDYDYEQYF
TGTGCCAGCAGCGTAGACTACGACTACGAGCAGTACTTC
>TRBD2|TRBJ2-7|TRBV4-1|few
CASSTLAGSYEQYF
TGCGCCAGCAGCACCTTAGCGGGATCCTACGAGCAGTACTTC
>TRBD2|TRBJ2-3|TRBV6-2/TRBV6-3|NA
CASAGLAGDTQYF
TGTGCCAGCGCTGGACTAGCGGGAGATACGCAGTATTTT
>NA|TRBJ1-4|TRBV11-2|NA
CASSLEPGSKLFF
TGTGCCAGCAGCTTAGAACCAGGGTCAAAACTGTTTTTT
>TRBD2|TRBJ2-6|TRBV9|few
CASSFAGAGANVLTF
TGTGCCAGCAGCTTTGCGGGGGCTGGGGCCAACGTCCTGACTTTC
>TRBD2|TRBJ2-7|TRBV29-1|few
CSVLGLAGGLEQYF
TGCAGCGTCCTGGGACTAGCGGGAGGGCTCGAGCAGTACTTC
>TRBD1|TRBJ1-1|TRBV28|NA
CASSPLDRVVTEAFF
TGTGCCAGCAGTCCTCTGGACAGGGTGGTTACTGAAGCTTTCTTT
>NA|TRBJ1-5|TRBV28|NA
CASRRGDQPQHF
TGTGCCAGCAGGAGGGGGGATCAGCCCCAGCATTTT
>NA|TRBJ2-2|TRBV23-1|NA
CASSQSPRVIPGELFF
TGCGCCAGCAGTCAATCTCCCCGCGTCATTCCCGGGGAGCTGTTTTTT
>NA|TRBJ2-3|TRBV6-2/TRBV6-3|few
CASSIKKNTQYF
TGTGCCAGCAGTATAAAGAAGAATACGCAGTATTTT
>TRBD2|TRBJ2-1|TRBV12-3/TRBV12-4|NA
CASSGPGTSGNNEQFF
TGTGCCAGCAGTGGTCCCGGGACTAGCGGGAACAATGAGCAGTTCTTC
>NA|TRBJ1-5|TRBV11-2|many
CASSLEPGPGPQHF
TGTGCCAGCAGCTTAGAACCAGGGCCCGGCCCCCAGCATTTT
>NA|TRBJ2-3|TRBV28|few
CASSGDTHTQYF
TGTGCCAGCAGTGGGGACACACATACGCAGTATTTT
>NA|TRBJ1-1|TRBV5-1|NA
CASRMGMQEGAEAFF
TGCGCCAGCAGGATGGGTATGCAGGAGGGGGCTGAAGCTTTCTTT
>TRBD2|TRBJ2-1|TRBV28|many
CASSFAGVYEQFF
TGTGCCAGCAGTTTTGCGGGAGTATATGAGCAGTTCTTC
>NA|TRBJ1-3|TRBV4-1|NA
CASSQVPANTIYF
TGCGCCAGCAGCCAAGTTCCGGCGAACACCATATATTTT
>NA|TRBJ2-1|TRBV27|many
CASSLTGRSNNEQFF
TGTGCCAGCAGCTTGACAGGGAGGTCGAACAATGAGCAGTTCTTC
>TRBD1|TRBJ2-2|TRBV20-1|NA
CSAPRGQGAAGELFF
TGCAGTGCCCCGAGGGGGCAGGGGGCGGCCGGGGAGCTGTTTTTT
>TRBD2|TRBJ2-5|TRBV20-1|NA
CSATLAGGKETQYF
TGCAGTGCAACCCTAGCGGGAGGGAAGGAGACCCAGTACTTC
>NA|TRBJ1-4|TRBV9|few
CASSVTGSNEKLFF
TGTGCCAGCAGCGTGACAGGCTCCAATGAAAAACTGTTTTTT
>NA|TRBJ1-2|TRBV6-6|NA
CASSYGVTNYGYTF
TGTGCCAGCAGTTACGGGGTGACCAACTATGGCTACACCTTC
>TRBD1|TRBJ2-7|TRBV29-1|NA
CSVGTGTEGSEQYF
TGCAGCGTTGGGACCGGGACAGAGGGATCCGAGCAGTACTTC